This entry features one T cell receptor beta chain sequence. This CDR3 has 16 residues. V lost 5 bases, J lost 1 base, and 9 bases stayed unmatched. Germline values: CDR1 SGHVT, CDR2 SQSDAQ. Repertoires were generated with immunoSEQ multiplex PCR, while TCRdb's copy carries only in-frame clones and drops some. Here the sample spans roughly 710,000 clones, approximately 85% being singletons. The source of the sample is a study of shared T cell receptors in the human thymus. These data were also reused for a study on human thymus T cells.

The TCR originated in a girl less than two years old with a congenital heart defect. V is TRBV7-4 and J is TRBJ1-1; 8 bases are a match to TRBD1. Input material: thymocytes. CDR3 in amino acids: CASSGISQGGNTEAFF. The DNA of the CDR3 is TGTGCCAGCAGCGGGATCTCACAGGGGGGGAACACTGAAGCTTTCTTT.